The 17 T cell receptor beta chains below come from one sample, sequenced in a study of blood T cell repertoires in COVID-19. This table comes from immunoSEQ multiplex PCR, and its TCRdb copy is limited to in-frame clones, with some not included. The sample comprises 150,000 or so clones, roughly 87% of which are singletons, and about 4% rests with the top ten. The sample was PBMCs or T cells enriched from blood (not recorded which). All receptors come from a woman between 35 and 50 years old who had been exposed to COVID-19.

The V call is TRBV6-5, the J call TRBJ1-4; 9 bases agree with TRBD1. The V segment lost 4 bases and the J segment 5 bases; nucleotides outside the gene matches: 2. Germline loops: CDR1 MNHEY, CDR2 SVGAGI. This CDR3 is 14 amino acids long. CDR3 amino acids: CASSWDRENEKLFF. The CDR3 DNA is TGTGCCAGCAGTTGGGACAGGGAAAATGAAAAACTGTTTTTT.

CDR3 DNA sequence: TGTGCCAGTAGTATAGCTACAGGGGGCACAGATACGCAGTATTTT. The encoded protein is CASSIATGGTDTQYF. The V call is TRBV19, the J call TRBJ2-3; 7 bases are a match to TRBD1. The V gene's germline CDR1 is LNHDA and CDR2 SQIVND (reference sequence). The CDR3 runs 15 residues. J gave up 1 base and V 1 base, and 2 bases lay outside the gene matches. Complete variable domain (other parts from reference TRBV19 and TRBJ2-3): DGGITQSPKYLFRKEGQNVTLSCEQNLNHDAMYWYRQDPGQGLRLIYYSQIVNDFQKGDIAEGYSVSREKKESFPLTVTSAQKNPTAFYLCASSIATGGTDTQYFGPGTRLTVL.

This clone was picked up a small number of times. The chain links TRBV19 to TRBJ1-2, with TRBD1 matching over 9 bases. The CDR3 totals 15 residues. Germline V lookup: CDR1 LNHDA, CDR2 SQIVND (reference sequence). The trim removed 3 bases at V and 8 bases at J, leaving 10 bases unmatched. The CDR3 sequence: CASSMYTGGTEGYTF. In DNA, the CDR3 is TGTGCCAGTAGTATGTATACAGGGGGCACGGAGGGCTACACCTTC.

This clone was recorded only once. V usage is TRBV12-3 or TRBV12-4 and J usage is TRBJ1-5, with unresolved D. Trimming cost V 3 bases and J 6 bases, with 6 bases left between them. The CDR3 loop spans 12 amino acids. In DNA, the CDR3 is TGTGCCAGCAGTTTTGAGGGTCAGCCCCAGCATTTT. Its translation: CASSFEGQPQHF.

The chain recombines TRBV15 with TRBJ1-2; a possible D gene is TRBD1 (6 bases). The germline V and J ends were trimmed by 3 bases and 2 bases, with 13 bases remaining between them. Germline CDR1 and CDR2: LNHNV and YYDKDF (reference sequence). CDR3 length equals 15 residues. The CDR3, as DNA: TGTGCCACCAGCAGTACAGGGAATCGAAACTATGGCTACACCTTC. Translation: CATSSTGNRNYGYTF.

The chain joins TRBV9 to TRBJ1-4; D is ambiguous. The CDR3 has 18 amino acids. Trimming took 0 bases from V and 0 from J, leaving 15 bases between them. The V gene's germline CDR1 is SGDLS and CDR2 YYNGEE. As DNA, the CDR3 is TGTGCCAGCAGCGTAGTCCAAAGTCCGGGAGCAACTAATGAAAAACTGTTTTTT. Translated, it gives CASSVVQSPGATNEKLFF. Full variable domain (outside the CDR3, taken from reference TRBV9 and TRBJ1-4): DSGVTQTPKHLITATGQRVTLRCSPRSGDLSVYWYQQSLDQGLQFLIQYYNGEERAKGNILERFSAQQFPDLHSELNLSSLELGDSALYFCASSVVQSPGATNEKLFFGSGTQLSVL.

This clone was seen a single time. The chain is built from TRBV24-1 and TRBJ2-3; 10 bases fit TRBD1. The CDR3 has 16 amino acids. V was clipped by 4 bases and J by 5 bases; unmatched bases: 8. Germline CDR1 and CDR2: KGHDR and SFDVKD. CDR3 DNA: TGTGCCACCAGTGAAACCGGGACAGGGGTCGGAGATACGCAGTATTTT. Its translation is CATSETGTGVGDTQYF.

The chain employs TRBV5-1 and TRBJ2-3, with 8 bases matching TRBD2. The V gene's germline CDR1 is SGHRS and CDR2 YFSETQ. The CDR3 runs to 16 residues. Trimming cost V 4 bases and J 3 bases; bases outside gene matches: 10. In DNA form, the CDR3 reads TGCGCCAGCAGCCCGGGGGCTAGCGGGCCGACAGATACGCAGTATTTT. This encodes CASSPGASGPTDTQYF.

The J gene is TRBJ2-2, the V gene TRBV6-5, with 8 bases identical to TRBD2. Unmatched junction bases numbered 6, after V lost 6 bases and J lost 3 bases. From germline, CDR1 is MNHEY and CDR2 SVGAGI. This CDR3 is 15 amino acids long. Written as DNA, the CDR3 is TGTGCCAGCAGCAGGGGACTAGGGGACACCGGGGAGCTGTTTTTT. Protein product: CASSRGLGDTGELFF.

V is TRBV19 and J is TRBJ1-5, with D maybe TRBD1 (5 bases). Germline values: CDR1 LNHDA, CDR2 SQIVND (reference sequence). This CDR3 contains 15 residues. V was cut by 4 bases and J by 4 bases, with 14 bases left in between. CDR3 coding DNA: TGTGCCAGTAGTACGACAGAAAAAATAAATCAGCCCCAGCATTTT. This encodes CASSTTEKINQPQHF.

The table lists this clone with a few counts. The V call is TRBV9, the J call TRBJ1-6; TRBD1 aligns across 7 bases. The CDR3 has 15 amino acids. Losses at the gene ends were 0 bases for V and 10 bases for J; bases not matched to a gene: 7. The germline V gene encodes CDR1 SGDLS and CDR2 YYNGEE. The CDR3: CASSVGAGGESPLHF. Written as DNA, the CDR3 is TGTGCCAGCAGCGTAGGGGCAGGGGGAGAATCACCCCTCCACTTT.

The gene calls are TRBV25-1 and TRBJ2-7; the match to TRBD2 covers 7 bases. CDR1 is MGHDK and CDR2 is SYGVNS in the germline V gene. CDR3 size: 13 residues. V was pared by 5 bases and J by 4 bases, with 5 bases of the junction left unmatched. The CDR3 region has the DNA TGTGCCAGCAGTCCTGGGGGGGTGTACGAGCAGTACTTC. This translates into CASSPGGVYEQYF.

V is TRBV9 and J is TRBJ2-3; 9 bases fit TRBD1. Germline CDR1 and CDR2: SGDLS and YYNGEE. V shed 7 bases and J 6 bases; nucleotides not matched to a gene: 9. The CDR3 consists of 14 residues. CDR3 residues: CASSGQGGFDTQYF. The CDR3, as DNA: TGTGCCAGCTCGGGACAGGGTGGGTTTGATACGCAGTATTTT. The full variable domain, in which reference TRBV9 and TRBJ2-3 provide the parts outside the CDR3, is DSGVTQTPKHLITATGQRVTLRCSPRSGDLSVYWYQQSLDQGLQFLIQYYNGEERAKGNILERFSAQQFPDLHSELNLSSLELGDSALYFCASSGQGGFDTQYFGPGTRLTVL.

This chain links TRBV19 with TRBJ1-6, with TRBD1 matching 9 bases. The CDR3 consists of 15 residues. The J segment lost 9 bases and the V segment lost 4 bases, leaving 7 bases of the junction unmatched. Germline V CDR1 and CDR2: LNHDA, SQIVND (reference sequence). The CDR3 spells CASSTPGQGGSPLHF. Here the CDR3 DNA reads TGTGCCAGTAGTACTCCGGGACAGGGAGGTTCACCCCTCCACTTT.

The rearrangement joins TRBV5-1 to TRBJ2-2, with 8 positions matching TRBD1. CDR1 is SGHRS, CDR2 YFSETQ, per germline. With V trimmed by 6 bases and J by 0 bases, 7 bases remained unmatched. CDR3 length: 16 residues. The CDR3 DNA is TGCGCCAGCACCAGTGGACAGGGAGCGAACACCGGGGAGCTGTTTTTT. Protein sequence: CASTSGQGANTGELFF.

The chain's CDR3 is CASSLIGAEAFF. The CDR3 DNA reads TGTGCCAGCAGTTTAATCGGGGCTGAAGCTTTCTTT. The chain employs TRBV28 and TRBJ1-1; D is undetermined. Between the trimmed V and J ends, which lost 2 bases and 6 bases, there was a span of 7 bases. The CDR3 is made up of 12 amino acids. CDR1 is MDHEN and CDR2 is SYDVKM in the germline V gene.

This chain uses TRBV19 with TRBJ1-2; D unresolved. The CDR3 runs to 12 residues. Germline-derived CDR1 and CDR2 are LNHDA and SQIVND (reference sequence). The V end lost 0 bases, the J end lost 6 bases, and 5 bases lay between the germline ends. The CDR3 loop is CASSIEANGYTF. The CDR3 bases are TGTGCCAGTAGTATAGAAGCAAATGGCTACACCTTC.